These 2 T cell receptor beta chains were all obtained from the same sample, sequenced in a study of T cell clusters in autoimmune cytopenias. Roughly 38,000 genome equivalents of blood DNA were amplified for TRB. Multiplex touch-down PCR amplified TRB using TRB-A and TRB-B pools in one tube. From its re-call of the multiplex PCR reads, TCRdb lists each CDR3 protein once, without DNA. The sample features 5,000 to 6,500 distinct CDR3 sequences, with 4% to 5% in its top ten. The sequencing sample was made of peripheral blood. The receptors here all came from a human donor with an autoimmune cytopenia or autoimmune hepatitis (not recorded which).

This clonotype counts as medium-sized by frequency. CDR3 protein: CASSLRGADSGNTIYF. V usage is TRBV27 and J usage is TRBJ1-3. The CDR3 has 16 amino acids. The germline CDR1 and CDR2 sequences are MNHEY and SMNVEV (reference sequence).

This chain connects TRBV7-6 to TRBJ2-1; the TCRdb call, TRBD2, lacks DNA for checking. The CDR3 sequence is 17 residues long. Per the germline V gene, CDR1 is SGHVS and CDR2 is FNYEAQ. The CDR3 reads CASSPRTSGASYNEQFF.